This TCR beta chain is drawn from a study of shared T cell receptors in the human thymus. Germline loops: CDR1 SGHRS, CDR2 YFSETQ. J was trimmed by 2 bases and V by 4 bases; bases with no gene match: 5. CDR3 size: 15 residues. TCRdb keeps only in-frame clones here, not all; method: immunoSEQ multiplex PCR. The table lists 500,000 to 750,000 clones, approximately 90% of them singletons. This clone was seen only once. The sample was also linked to a second study, of human thymus T cells. That work adds: Resections from corrective heart surgery supplied the thymus tissue. What related research reported was that thymic repertoires overlapped highly among unrelated individuals.

The gene calls are TRBV5-1 and TRBJ2-2; 7 bases agree with TRBD1. The receptor was derived from a boy under three years old with a congenital heart defect. Material for sequencing was thymocytes. CDR3 coding DNA: TGCGCCAGCAGCCGGACAGGAAGAAACACCGGGGAGCTGTTTTTT. Residues: CASSRTGRNTGELFF.